This TCR beta chain was documented in a study of cytomegalovirus exposure and HLA in healthy donors. Study-wide context: The same platform was used for the roughly 120 validation repertoires as for the approximately 610 first-cohort repertoires, as reported in a later analysis.

Generated by immunoSEQ multiplex PCR, the TCRdb table keeps only in-frame clones and is missing some. The table lists 150,000 to 200,000 clones, roughly 88% of them singletons. In the case of this clone: The antigen is unknown.

Study conclusions and caveats: The TCR clusters that emerged in the first cohort tended, a later analysis found, to co-occur in the 110 or so validation repertoires. The study recorded over 150 TCR beta chains that were cytomegalovirus-associated.

The material sequenced was PBMCs. The TCR originated in a young woman in good health and CMV-seronegative.

The chain's CDR3 is CASSFDGDRDYEQYF. CDR3 in DNA: TGTGCCAGCAGTTTTGATGGGGACAGAGACTACGAGCAGTACTTC. V and J are TRBV27 and TRBJ2-7; TRBD1 aligns across 7 bases. With V trimmed by 3 bases and J by 3 bases, 8 bases remained unmatched. CDR3 length: 15 amino acids. Germline V gene sequence: CDR1 MNHEY, CDR2 SMNVEV (reference sequence).